A selection of T cell receptor beta chains follows, all from one sample in a study of T cells after yellow fever vaccination. TCRdb analysed the 5' RACE reads with MiXCR anew, one entry per CDR3 protein. The top ten clones hold 15% to 20% of a sample with roughly 300,000 distinct CDR3 sequences, 6.8% of them seen once. The sequences come from PBMCs, collected around 45 days after the first yellow fever vaccination. Every receptor here comes from a man between 18 and 29 years old who received the YFV17D yellow fever vaccine. CDR3s include the opening cysteine and the closing phenylalanine or tryptophan. The order of the fields is V gene, clone size, J gene, D gene, CDR3 protein, CDR3 DNA. A D gene is named only where the DNA matches it firmly. Clone size is not always given. Where it is, it says once, few, many or a class for expanded clones.

V: TRBV7-2; size: .; J: TRBJ1-4; D: .; CDR3: CASSQGRARGEKLFF; DNA: TGTGCCAGCAGCCAAGGACGGGCTCGAGGTGAAAAACTGTTTTTT
V: TRBV27; size: .; J: TRBJ2-1; D: TRBD1; CDR3: CASIRGPKQFF; DNA: TGTGCCAGCATTAGGGGGCCGAAACAGTTCTTC
V: TRBV7-2; size: .; J: TRBJ2-2; D: TRBD1; CDR3: CASSLQPGQGRGELFF; DNA: TGTGCCAGCAGCCTTCAACCGGGACAGGGGAGGGGGGAGCTGTTTTTT
V: TRBV7-2; size: few; J: TRBJ2-7; D: TRBD2; CDR3: CASSLSGGTYEQYF; DNA: TGTGCCAGCAGCTTATCGGGGGGAACCTACGAGCAGTACTTC
V: TRBV7-2; size: few; J: TRBJ1-3; D: .; CDR3: CASRSETGSGNTIYF; DNA: TGTGCCAGCAGATCCGAAACAGGGTCCGGAAACACCATATATTTT
V: TRBV4-2; size: .; J: TRBJ2-2; D: .; CDR3: CATRDLRGELFF; DNA: TGTGCTACACGAGACCTCAGAGGGGAGCTGTTTTTT
V: TRBV2; size: few; J: TRBJ2-1; D: .; CDR3: CAIPGPRGRMGYNEQFF; DNA: TGTGCCATACCGGGGCCAAGGGGAAGAATGGGCTACAATGAGCAGTTCTTC
V: TRBV11-1; size: .; J: TRBJ1-1; D: .; CDR3: CASSLRGGGATGMMSEAFF; DNA: TGTGCCAGCAGCTTAAGAGGGGGAGGGGCGACCGGGATGATGTCTGAAGCTTTCTTT
V: TRBV20-1; size: .; J: TRBJ1-4; D: TRBD1; CDR3: CIGQGAEKLFF; DNA: TGCATCGGACAGGGCGCTGAAAAACTGTTTTTT
V: TRBV5-1; size: .; J: TRBJ1-6; D: TRBD1; CDR3: CASSFGQGARGPPLHF; DNA: TGCGCCAGCAGCTTTGGGCAGGGGGCGCGTGGACCACCCCTCCACTTT
V: TRBV14; size: .; J: TRBJ1-3; D: .; CDR3: CASSQVAGAFGNTIYF; DNA: TGTGCCAGCAGCCAAGTCGCCGGGGCTTTTGGAAACACCATATATTTT
V: TRBV4-3; size: many; J: TRBJ2-7; D: .; CDR3: CASSHFRDGYEQYF; DNA: TGCGCCAGCAGCCACTTCCGGGACGGCTACGAGCAGTACTTC
V: TRBV20-1; size: .; J: TRBJ2-2; D: .; CDR3: CSARDFLRRGTGELFF; DNA: TGCAGTGCTAGAGATTTTTTGAGGAGGGGCACCGGGGAGCTGTTTTTT
V: TRBV27; size: few; J: TRBJ2-3; D: TRBD1; CDR3: CASSTAEGGSGDTQYF; DNA: TGTGCCAGCAGTACAGCCGAAGGGGGCTCCGGAGATACGCAGTATTTT
V: TRBV7-9; size: .; J: TRBJ1-1; D: .; CDR3: CASSGSGREAFF; DNA: TGTGCCAGCAGTGGGTCGGGGCGGGAAGCTTTCTTT
V: TRBV20-1; size: few; J: TRBJ2-1; D: TRBD2; CDR3: CSARDLSSGGLYNEQFF; DNA: TGCAGTGCTAGAGATTTGTCTAGCGGGGGGCTCTACAATGAGCAGTTCTTC
V: TRBV11-2; size: .; J: TRBJ2-1; D: .; CDR3: CASSQIPDYTRDEQFF; DNA: TGTGCCAGCAGCCAGATCCCCGACTATACCAGAGATGAGCAGTTCTTC
V: TRBV5-4; size: few; J: TRBJ2-3; D: .; CDR3: CASSLEALGTQYF; DNA: TGTGCCAGCAGCTTGGAAGCACTGGGTACGCAGTATTTT
V: TRBV7-2; size: few; J: TRBJ2-5; D: TRBD2; CDR3: CASSLMRLAGGRETQYF; DNA: TGTGCCAGCAGCTTAATGAGGCTAGCGGGGGGGCGAGAGACCCAGTACTTC
V: TRBV3-1; size: many; J: TRBJ2-1; D: TRBD2; CDR3: CASSPPLAGGDNEQFF; DNA: TGTGCCAGCAGCCCTCCCCTAGCGGGGGGAGACAATGAGCAGTTCTTC
V: TRBV5-5; size: many; J: TRBJ2-5; D: TRBD2; CDR3: CASSLFSGGAETQYF; DNA: TGTGCCAGCAGCTTGTTTAGCGGGGGGGCCGAGACCCAGTACTTC
V: TRBV12-3/TRBV12-4; size: .; J: TRBJ2-7; D: .; CDR3: CASSLVSGAYEQYF; DNA: TGTGCCAGCAGTTTAGTTTCTGGGGCCTACGAGCAGTACTTC
V: TRBV19; size: few; J: TRBJ2-1; D: .; CDR3: CASSPGPFSGARNEQFF; DNA: TGTGCCAGTAGTCCGGGGCCTTTTTCGGGGGCACGGAATGAGCAGTTCTTC
V: TRBV12-3/TRBV12-4; size: many; J: TRBJ1-1; D: .; CDR3: CASSLTGYTEAFF; DNA: TGTGCCAGCAGTTTGACGGGGTACACTGAAGCTTTCTTT
V: TRBV2; size: few; J: TRBJ1-3; D: TRBD1; CDR3: CASSPTGQGGNTIYF; DNA: TGTGCCAGCAGCCCTACCGGACAGGGGGGAAACACCATATATTTT
V: TRBV6-2/TRBV6-3; size: .; J: TRBJ1-5; D: .; CDR3: CASSGAPRGNQPQHF; DNA: TGTGCCAGCAGCGGAGCTCCCCGAGGGAATCAGCCCCAGCATTTT
V: TRBV24-1; size: few; J: TRBJ2-3; D: TRBD2; CDR3: CATSGPTGLADTDTQYF; DNA: TGTGCCACCAGTGGCCCTACTGGACTAGCAGACACAGATACGCAGTATTTT
V: TRBV29-1; size: few; J: TRBJ2-7; D: TRBD1; CDR3: CSGGGTGDEQYF; DNA: TGCAGCGGAGGTGGGACAGGAGACGAGCAGTACTTC
V: TRBV14; size: few; J: TRBJ2-3; D: .; CDR3: CASSQTYPGSVYTQYF; DNA: TGTGCCAGCAGCCAAACCTATCCCGGATCGGTATATACGCAGTATTTT
V: TRBV7-3; size: few; J: TRBJ2-1; D: TRBD2; CDR3: CASSSHSGGLSEQFF; DNA: TGTGCCAGCAGCTCCCATTCGGGGGGGCTCAGTGAGCAGTTCTTC
V: TRBV15; size: .; J: TRBJ1-5; D: TRBD1; CDR3: CATSRSRDRNQPQHF; DNA: TGTGCCACCAGCAGATCCCGGGACAGAAATCAGCCCCAGCATTTT
V: TRBV4-1; size: few; J: TRBJ1-1; D: .; CDR3: CASSQESGVGTEAFF; DNA: TGCGCCAGCAGCCAAGAATCAGGTGTGGGGACTGAAGCTTTCTTT
V: TRBV3-1; size: .; J: TRBJ1-2; D: .; CDR3: CASSQVGVKGYTF; DNA: TGTGCCAGCAGCCAAGTCGGAGTTAAGGGCTACACCTTC
V: TRBV15; size: few; J: TRBJ2-7; D: TRBD1; CDR3: CATSRRTGFSYEQYF; DNA: TGTGCCACCAGCAGAAGGACAGGGTTCTCCTACGAGCAGTACTTC
V: TRBV5-1; size: many; J: TRBJ2-2; D: .; CDR3: CASSLTARRATGELFF; DNA: TGCGCCAGCAGCCTGACCGCTCGACGGGCCACCGGGGAGCTGTTTTTT
V: TRBV4-1; size: .; J: TRBJ2-4; D: .; CDR3: CASSQEGRVKYF; DNA: TGCGCCAGCAGCCAAGAGGGCAGGGTTAAGTACTTC
V: TRBV5-1; size: many; J: TRBJ2-7; D: TRBD1; CDR3: CASGTGDSYEQYF; DNA: TGCGCCAGCGGGACAGGGGACTCCTACGAGCAGTACTTC
V: TRBV4-2; size: many; J: TRBJ1-2; D: .; CDR3: CASSQWGSFSGYTF; DNA: TGTGCCAGCAGCCAATGGGGGAGCTTCTCTGGCTACACCTTC
V: TRBV20-1; size: .; J: TRBJ1-1; D: .; CDR3: CSAGSLQNTEAFF; DNA: TGCAGTGCGGGTTCACTCCAGAACACTGAAGCTTTCTTT
V: TRBV11-2; size: few; J: TRBJ1-3; D: .; CDR3: CASSTRLRLASGNTIYF; DNA: TGTGCCAGCAGCACCAGGCTAAGGCTCGCCTCTGGAAACACCATATATTTT
V: TRBV5-1; size: many; J: TRBJ1-1; D: TRBD1; CDR3: CASSSTGHNTEAFF; DNA: TGCGCCAGCAGCTCGACAGGGCACAACACTGAAGCTTTCTTT
V: TRBV11-2; size: few; J: TRBJ2-5; D: TRBD1; CDR3: CASSHGTGRAETQYF; DNA: TGTGCCAGCAGCCACGGGACAGGGAGGGCGGAGACCCAGTACTTC
V: TRBV5-4; size: .; J: TRBJ1-2; D: .; CDR3: CASSSDGLYGYTF; DNA: TGTGCCAGCAGTTCGGACGGCCTCTATGGCTACACCTTC
V: TRBV6-1; size: few; J: TRBJ2-1; D: .; CDR3: CASRRGPFYGNEQFF; DNA: TGTGCCAGCAGACGCGGCCCATTCTATGGAAATGAGCAGTTCTTC
V: TRBV5-6; size: .; J: TRBJ1-1; D: .; CDR3: CASRDRRTEAFF; DNA: TGTGCCAGCAGGGATCGGCGCACTGAAGCTTTCTTT
V: TRBV12-3/TRBV12-4; size: few; J: TRBJ2-3; D: .; CDR3: CASSQRPSGTDTQYF; DNA: TGTGCCAGCAGCCAGCGTCCTAGCGGCACAGATACGCAGTATTTT
V: TRBV5-1; size: .; J: TRBJ2-1; D: .; CDR3: CASSPTTVLNEQFF; DNA: TGCGCCAGCAGCCCCACGACAGTCTTAAATGAGCAGTTCTTC